The 17 T cell receptor beta chains below all came from one sample that was sequenced in a study of T cell responses to AZD1222 COVID-19 vaccine. Generated by immunoSEQ multiplex PCR, the TCRdb table keeps only in-frame clones and is missing some. Altogether about 84,000 clones are present, 70% to 90% being singletons, with the ten largest covering 9% to 13%. The sample was peripheral blood, taken 28 days after the second AZD1222 dose. Receptor source: an adult who received the AZD1222 COVID-19 vaccine.

This clone was counted between two and nine times. The CDR3 nucleotides are TGTGCCAGCAGCCAATCAGAGAATCAGCCCCAGCATTTT. This encodes CASSQSENQPQHF. The chain carries TRBV2 and TRBJ1-5; D gene uncertain. The CDR3 has 13 residues. The germline V and J ends were trimmed by 6 bases and 4 bases, with 10 bases remaining between them. Germline V gene sequence: CDR1 SNHLY, CDR2 FYNNEI.

This clone was picked up a small number of times. V gene TRBV6-5 combines with J gene TRBJ1-4, with a weak D call TRBD1 (6 bases). Germline values: CDR1 MNHEY, CDR2 SVGAGI. V dropped 5 bases and J dropped 3 bases, with 13 bases sitting between them. This CDR3 is built from 15 residues. In DNA, the CDR3 is TGTGCCAGCAGTCCCGACAGGCAGCCTAATGAAAAACTGTTTTTT. Protein sequence: CASSPDRQPNEKLFF.

The V and J genes are TRBV19 and TRBJ1-1; tentative D call: TRBD1 (5 bases). The CDR3 sequence is 16 residues long. Germline V gene sequence: CDR1 LNHDA, CDR2 SQIVND (reference sequence). Trimming left V 3 bases short and J 2 bases short, with 16 bases between. The CDR3 DNA is TGTGCCAGTAGTATTGGGGCAGGACGATTCAACACTGAAGCTTTCTTT. Encoded protein: CASSIGAGRFNTEAFF.

The gene calls are TRBV11-3 and TRBJ2-2; D unclear. The ends were cut back, 5 bases at V and 3 bases at J, with 1 base in the middle. This CDR3 region has 11 residues. CDR1 is SGHNT and CDR2 is YENEEA in the germline V gene. CDR3 sequence: CASSHTGELFF. The CDR3 DNA reads as TGTGCCAGCAGCCACACCGGGGAGCTGTTTTTT.

The V gene is TRBV6-2 or TRBV6-3, the J gene TRBJ2-7; 8 positions match TRBD1. J was trimmed by 4 bases and V by 6 bases; bases with no gene match: 11. CDR3 size: 15 residues. Germline CDR1 and CDR2: MNHEY and SVGEGT. Here the CDR3 DNA reads TGTGCCAGCAGCCCAACCCCAGACAGGGGTTACGAGCAGTACTTC. This sequence encodes CASSPTPDRGYEQYF.

This chain links TRBV5-6 with TRBJ1-5; maybe TRBD1 (5 bases). V gave up 4 bases and J gave up 9 bases, with 17 bases separating them. The CDR3 totals 14 residues. The germline gives CDR1 SGHDT, CDR2 YYEEEE. CDR3 protein: CASSLGGVTRPQHF. The DNA for the CDR3 is TGTGCCAGCAGCCTTGGGGGAGTGACTCGGCCCCAGCATTTT.

This rearrangement joins TRBV12-5 to TRBJ2-1; TRBD2 might be the D (5 bases). CDR1 and CDR2 from the germline V gene are LGHNT and FRNRAP. Trimming left V 5 bases short and J 6 bases short, with 20 bases between. This CDR3 spans 16 amino acids. The CDR3 loop reads CASGPSEGRFFNEQFF. DNA of the CDR3: TGTGCTAGTGGTCCCTCCGAAGGGAGATTCTTCAATGAGCAGTTCTTC.

The chain is built from TRBV5-6 and TRBJ1-1; D not resolved. V lost 0 bases to trimming and J lost 4 bases, with 7 bases between them. The CDR3 runs to 13 residues. CDR1 SGHDT and CDR2 YYEEEE come from the germline V gene. The chain's CDR3 is CASSLAVGTEAFF. As DNA, the CDR3 is TGTGCCAGCAGCTTGGCGGTAGGCACTGAAGCTTTCTTT.

The chain uses TRBV19 and TRBJ1-2, with TRBD1 as a possible D gene (5 bases). Germline V gene sequence: CDR1 LNHDA, CDR2 SQIVND (reference sequence). V dropped 1 base and J dropped 0 bases, with 18 bases sitting between them. The CDR3 runs 18 residues. CDR3 sequence reads: CASSIGQNTGASNYGYTF. The CDR3 DNA follows: TGTGCCAGTAGTATAGGCCAAAATACCGGGGCCTCTAACTATGGCTACACCTTC.

The chain carries TRBV14 and TRBJ2-1; 9 nucleotides line up with TRBD2. Germline CDR1 reads SGHDN; CDR2 reads FVKESK. This CDR3 comprises 18 residues. J was trimmed by 0 bases and V by 3 bases; bases with no gene match: 9. The CDR3 sequence: CASSHPRGGDSSYNEQFF. In DNA form, the CDR3 reads TGTGCCAGCAGCCATCCCCGCGGGGGGGACAGCTCCTACAATGAGCAGTTCTTC. Looking up the rest from reference TRBV14 and TRBJ2-1 gives the full variable domain: EAGVTQFPSHSVIEKGQTVTLRCDPISGHDNLYWYRRVMGKEIKFLLHFVKESKQDESGMPNNRFLAERTGGTYSTLKVQPAELEDSGVYFCASSHPRGGDSSYNEQFFGPGTRLTVL.

V is TRBV29-1 and J is TRBJ2-2; the match to TRBD2 covers 8 bases. Germline-derived CDR1 and CDR2 are SQVTM and ANQGSEA. J lost 4 bases, V lost 8 bases, and 15 bases had no gene match. The CDR3 totals 16 residues. CDR3 in DNA: TGCAGCTTACCCATCCCGGGACTAGACTTCACCGGGGAGCTGTTTTTT. Its protein is CSLPIPGLDFTGELFF.

This clone was seen only once. The chain has TRBV19 and TRBJ2-6, with TRBD2 identical over 7 bases. CDR1 is LNHDA, CDR2 SQIVND, per germline (reference sequence). The CDR3 runs 17 residues. V dropped 6 bases and J dropped 0; count of bases not matched to a gene: 8. CDR3 loop: CASRRGRGSSGANVLTF. CDR3 in DNA: TGTGCCAGTAGAAGGGGCCGCGGGAGCTCTGGGGCCAACGTCCTGACTTTC. The full variable domain, with the rest looked up from reference TRBV19 and TRBJ2-6, is DGGITQSPKYLFRKEGQNVTLSCEQNLNHDAMYWYRQDPGQGLRLIYYSQIVNDFQKGDIAEGYSVSREKKESFPLTVTSAQKNPTAFYLCASRRGRGSSGANVLTFGAGSRLTVL.

The V and J genes are TRBV18 and TRBJ1-2; D may be TRBD1 (6 bases). The CDR3 is 16 residues long. Trimming shortened V by 0 bases and J by 4 bases, and 15 bases separated the two germline ends. Germline V gives CDR1 KGHSH, CDR2 LQKENI. The CDR3 DNA sequence: TGTGCCAGCTCACCACCCCAAAGGACAGTCATCTATGGCTACACCTTC. Amino acid sequence: CASSPPQRTVIYGYTF.

This chain joins TRBV5-8 and TRBJ1-5; D is uncertain. The CDR3 sequence is 14 residues long. V was cut by 2 bases and J by 3 bases, with 9 bases left in between. Germline-derived CDR1 and CDR2 are SGHTS and YDEGEE. CDR3 in DNA: TGTGCCAGCAGCTTCGGCCTCGACAATCAGCCCCAGCATTTT. Translated, it gives CASSFGLDNQPQHF.

The CDR3 reads CASSQDIGRRGYGYTF. The CDR3 DNA is TGTGCCAGCAGCCAAGATATCGGGCGGCGGGGCTATGGCTACACCTTC. The chain recombines TRBV3-1 (or the pseudogene TRBV3-2) with TRBJ1-2, with D unresolved. The ends were cut back, 0 bases at V and 4 bases at J, with 15 bases in the middle. CDR3 length equals 16 residues. Germline V gene sequence: CDR1 LGHDT, CDR2 YNNKEL (reference sequence).

This chain links TRBV3-1 (or the pseudogene TRBV3-2) with TRBJ1-4; weak D call: TRBD1 (5 bases). Trimming took 1 base from V and 2 from J, leaving 11 bases between them. The CDR3 loop spans 16 amino acids. Germline V gives CDR1 LGHDT, CDR2 YNNKEL (reference sequence). CDR3 nucleotide sequence: TGTGCCAGCAGCCAAGGGCGGGGCATGACTAATGAAAAACTGTTTTTT. This encodes CASSQGRGMTNEKLFF.

The rearrangement joins TRBV18 to TRBJ1-6; no reliable D call. This CDR3 is 16 amino acids long. The germline V and J ends were trimmed by 2 bases and 8 bases, with 16 bases remaining between them. Germline CDR1 reads KGHSH; CDR2 reads LQKENI. The CDR3 spells CASSPSGYGVDSPLHF. The DNA for the CDR3 is TGTGCCAGCTCACCATCGGGGTACGGGGTGGATTCACCCCTCCACTTT.